These 21 T cell receptor beta chains came from one sample sequenced in a study of monozygotic twins with inflammatory bowel disease. One entry per CDR3 protein, without DNA, is what TCRdb gives after re-calling the 5' RACE reads. Here the sample table reports more than 300,000 distinct CDR3 sequences. The sample comprised blood. These receptor sequences come from a human donor with ulcerative colitis or Crohn's disease, or a healthy co-twin of an affected twin (not recorded which).

The chain couples TRBV6-2 or TRBV6-3 to TRBJ1-1; no DNA is available, so the TRBD1 call from TCRdb remains unchecked. The germline CDR1 and CDR2 sequences are MNHEY and SVGEGT. The CDR3 covers 18 residues. This CDR3 reads CASSYSGRDRIMNTEAFF.

The chain is built from TRBV5-6 and TRBJ2-6; checking the TCRdb D call of TRBD1 is not possible without DNA. CDR3 length: 14 residues. Germline values: CDR1 SGHDT, CDR2 YYEEEE. CDR3 region: CASRTVSGANVLSF. The variable domain in full, with the rest retrieved from reference TRBV5-6 and TRBJ2-6, is DAGVTQSPTHLIKTRGQQVTLRCSPKSGHDTVSWYQQALGQGPQFIFQYYEEEERQRGNFPDRFSGHQFPNYSSELNVNALLLGDSALYLCASRTVSGANVLSFGAGSRLTVL.

The gene calls are TRBV5-1 and TRBJ1-3; TCRdb selects TRBD1, and the lack of DNA leaves this call unchecked. CDR1 is SGHRS, CDR2 YFSETQ, per germline. The CDR3 is 13 residues long. The CDR3 loop reads CASSDRDRDTIYF. The full variable domain, rest sourced from reference TRBV5-1 and TRBJ1-3, is KAGVTQTPRYLIKTRGQQVTLSCSPISGHRSVSWYQQTPGQGLQFLFEYFSETQRNKGNFPGRFSGRQFSNSRSEMNVSTLELGDSALYLCASSDRDRDTIYFGEGSWLTVV.

J is TRBJ2-5 and V is TRBV9. CDR1 is SGDLS, CDR2 YYNGEE, per germline. The CDR3 is 16 residues long. The CDR3 spells CASSVGATGNQETQYF.

The V gene is TRBV12-3 or TRBV12-4, the J gene TRBJ2-6. This CDR3 is built from 13 residues. CDR3 amino acids: CASTNSGANVLTF.

CDR3 sequence reads: CASSLFVWTGSGQPQHF. The gene calls are TRBV28 and TRBJ1-5; TCRdb indicates TRBD1, and absent DNA this call remains unverified. Germline V gives CDR1 MDHEN, CDR2 SYDVKM. The CDR3 runs to 17 residues.

This rearrangement joins TRBV14 to TRBJ1-1; TCRdb's D call, TRBD1, is unchecked because there is no DNA. This CDR3 spans 15 amino acids. Germline loops: CDR1 SGHDN, CDR2 FVKESK. The chain's CDR3 is CASSHSQGAHPEAFF.

CDR3 amino acids: CASSIVSGAFGDEQYF. The chain links TRBV19 to TRBJ2-7; the TCRdb D gene call, TRBD1, has no DNA to confirm it. This CDR3 contains 16 residues. Germline-derived CDR1 and CDR2 are LNHDA and SQIVND (reference sequence).

The genes are TRBV11-2 and TRBJ1-4. The CDR3 loop spans 11 amino acids. The V gene's germline CDR1 is SGHAT and CDR2 FQNNGV. The chain's CDR3 is CASGVNEKLFF.

The chain joins TRBV28 to TRBJ2-5; TCRdb's D call of TRBD2 is untestable without DNA. Germline CDR1 reads MDHEN; CDR2 reads SYDVKM. The CDR3 is made up of 15 amino acids. CDR3 in amino acids: CASSSQAGIQETQYF.

The rearrangement links TRBV7-2 to TRBJ2-3; TCRdb outputs TRBD1, but without DNA this stays unchecked. The CDR3 length is 15 residues. Germline V gives CDR1 SGHTA, CDR2 FQGNSA. CDR3 in amino acids: CASSKNPTDTDTQYF.

V usage is TRBV5-1 and J usage is TRBJ2-6; the D call of TRBD1 rests on TCRdb alone, since no DNA is present to check it. Germline CDR1 is SGHRS and CDR2 is YFSETQ. This CDR3 comprises 19 residues. This CDR3 reads CASSLGSANRFSGANVLTF.

The CDR3 spells CASSTTGVSYGYTF. V gene TRBV7-9 combines with J gene TRBJ1-2; checking the TCRdb D call of TRBD1 is not possible without DNA. Germline V gene sequence: CDR1 SEHNR, CDR2 FQNEAQ (reference sequence). The CDR3 spans 14 residues.

V is TRBV7-9 and J is TRBJ1-5; with no DNA, the TCRdb D assignment of TRBD1 cannot be verified. This CDR3 has 14 amino acids. Germline V gene sequence: CDR1 SEHNR, CDR2 FQNEAQ (reference sequence). CDR3 amino acids: CASSKGQGSQPQHF.

V usage is TRBV5-8 and J usage is TRBJ2-1. Germline CDR1 and CDR2: SGHTS and YDEGEE. This CDR3 is 16 amino acids long. This CDR3 is CASRRSSGSSYNEQFF.

V and J are TRBV6-5 and TRBJ2-7; TCRdb outputs TRBD1, but without DNA this stays unchecked. Germline-derived CDR1 and CDR2 are MNHEY and SVGAGI. The length of the CDR3 is 15 residues. CDR3 loop: CASSYWAGIVDEQYF.

The V gene is TRBV19, the J gene TRBJ2-3; the TCRdb call, TRBD1, lacks DNA for checking. The germline V gene has CDR1 LNHDA and CDR2 SQIVND (reference sequence). The CDR3 is 14 amino acids. This CDR3 reads CASMARQGIDTQYF.

The chain recombines TRBV18 with TRBJ2-5; with no DNA, the TCRdb D assignment of TRBD2 cannot be verified. CDR3 length: 15 amino acids. Germline CDR1 reads KGHSH; CDR2 reads LQKENI. The CDR3 loop reads CASSPNLGGQETQYF. Complete variable domain (other parts from reference TRBV18 and TRBJ2-5): NAGVMQNPRHLVRRRGQEARLRCSPMKGHSHVYWYRQLPEEGLKFMVYLQKENIIDESGMPKERFSAEFPKEGPSILRIQQVVRGDSAAYFCASSPNLGGQETQYFGPGTRLLVL.

The chain joins TRBV5-1 to TRBJ2-5. Germline CDR1 reads SGHRS; CDR2 reads YFSETQ. This CDR3 spans 16 amino acids. CDR3 amino acids: CASSLVPNNEVETQYF.

V gene TRBV20-1 combines with J gene TRBJ2-4; the TCRdb D gene call, TRBD2, has no DNA to confirm it. This CDR3 has 17 amino acids. Germline CDR1 and CDR2: DFQATT and SNEGSKA (reference sequence). The CDR3 loop is CSASRGGLARAKNIQYF.

The J gene is TRBJ2-5, the V gene TRBV5-1; the TCRdb call, TRBD2, lacks DNA for checking. The CDR3 covers 17 residues. Germline V gene data show CDR1 as SGHRS and CDR2 as YFSETQ. CDR3 residues: CASSLAEGLGLQETQYF.